Sequencing of this T cell receptor (beta chain) was carried out in a study of T cell responses to AZD1222 COVID-19 vaccine. Across the study: Samples with a second dose at about 4 or about 12 weeks were pooled together. Regarding the study as a whole: It was only after the peak T cell response that any repertoires were sampled.

This CDR3 is built from 15 residues. V lost 10 bases, J lost 1 base, and 19 bases lay in between. CDR1 is LNHDA and CDR2 is SQIVND in the germline V gene (reference sequence). The data were produced by immunoSEQ multiplex PCR, yet TCRdb's version contains in-frame clones alone and is incomplete. The table records 97,000 or so clones, roughly 84% of them present only once. Notes on this clone: Its antigen is undetermined.

The rearrangement uses TRBV19 and TRBJ1-2; tentatively, D is TRBD1 (5 bases). The sample here was peripheral blood, taken on day 0 of AZD1222 vaccination. The receptor was derived from an adult in good health. The CDR3 DNA reads as TGTGCCAAGGTGGACGGGGCGCAAATTAACTATGGCTACACCTTC. Protein: CAKVDGAQINYGYTF.